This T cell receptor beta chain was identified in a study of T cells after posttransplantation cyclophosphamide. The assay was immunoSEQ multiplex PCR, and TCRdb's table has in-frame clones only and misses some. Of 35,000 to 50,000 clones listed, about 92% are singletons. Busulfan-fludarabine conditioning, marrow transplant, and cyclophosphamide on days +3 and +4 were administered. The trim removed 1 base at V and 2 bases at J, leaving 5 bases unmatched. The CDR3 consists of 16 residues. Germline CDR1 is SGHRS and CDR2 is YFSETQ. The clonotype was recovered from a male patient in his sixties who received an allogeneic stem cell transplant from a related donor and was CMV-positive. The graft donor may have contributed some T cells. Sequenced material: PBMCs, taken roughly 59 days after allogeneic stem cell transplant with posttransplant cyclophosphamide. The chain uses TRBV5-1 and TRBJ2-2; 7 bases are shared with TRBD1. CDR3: CASSLSGTVNTGELFF. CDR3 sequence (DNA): TGCGCCAGCAGCTTGTCCGGGACAGTTAACACCGGGGAGCTGTTTTTT.